This T cell receptor beta chain was observed in a study of response to subunit inactivated influenza vaccine. General study findings and limits: Only a handful of new T cells, the authors suggested, are recruited with each seasonal influenza vaccination.

Germline CDR1 is ENHRY and CDR2 is SYGVKD. This CDR3 has 15 amino acids. V gave up 8 bases and J gave up 0 bases, with 11 bases separating them. TCRdb reanalysed the RT-PCR reads using MiXCR and keeps one entry per CDR3 protein. The data contain about half a million distinct CDR3 sequences, about 25% of them singletons. Comments on this clonotype: The antigen is undetermined.

The TCR was taken from a man over 45 who received an inactivated influenza vaccine. The sample here was CD4+ T cells sorted from PBMCs, taken roughly 5 days after vaccination. The chain uses TRBV10-3 and TRBJ2-6; D is possibly TRBD1 (6 bases). CDR3 nucleotide sequence: TGTGCCATCGGACAGCTAGGCTCTGGGGCCAACGTCCTGACTTTC. Its protein is CAIGQLGSGANVLTF.